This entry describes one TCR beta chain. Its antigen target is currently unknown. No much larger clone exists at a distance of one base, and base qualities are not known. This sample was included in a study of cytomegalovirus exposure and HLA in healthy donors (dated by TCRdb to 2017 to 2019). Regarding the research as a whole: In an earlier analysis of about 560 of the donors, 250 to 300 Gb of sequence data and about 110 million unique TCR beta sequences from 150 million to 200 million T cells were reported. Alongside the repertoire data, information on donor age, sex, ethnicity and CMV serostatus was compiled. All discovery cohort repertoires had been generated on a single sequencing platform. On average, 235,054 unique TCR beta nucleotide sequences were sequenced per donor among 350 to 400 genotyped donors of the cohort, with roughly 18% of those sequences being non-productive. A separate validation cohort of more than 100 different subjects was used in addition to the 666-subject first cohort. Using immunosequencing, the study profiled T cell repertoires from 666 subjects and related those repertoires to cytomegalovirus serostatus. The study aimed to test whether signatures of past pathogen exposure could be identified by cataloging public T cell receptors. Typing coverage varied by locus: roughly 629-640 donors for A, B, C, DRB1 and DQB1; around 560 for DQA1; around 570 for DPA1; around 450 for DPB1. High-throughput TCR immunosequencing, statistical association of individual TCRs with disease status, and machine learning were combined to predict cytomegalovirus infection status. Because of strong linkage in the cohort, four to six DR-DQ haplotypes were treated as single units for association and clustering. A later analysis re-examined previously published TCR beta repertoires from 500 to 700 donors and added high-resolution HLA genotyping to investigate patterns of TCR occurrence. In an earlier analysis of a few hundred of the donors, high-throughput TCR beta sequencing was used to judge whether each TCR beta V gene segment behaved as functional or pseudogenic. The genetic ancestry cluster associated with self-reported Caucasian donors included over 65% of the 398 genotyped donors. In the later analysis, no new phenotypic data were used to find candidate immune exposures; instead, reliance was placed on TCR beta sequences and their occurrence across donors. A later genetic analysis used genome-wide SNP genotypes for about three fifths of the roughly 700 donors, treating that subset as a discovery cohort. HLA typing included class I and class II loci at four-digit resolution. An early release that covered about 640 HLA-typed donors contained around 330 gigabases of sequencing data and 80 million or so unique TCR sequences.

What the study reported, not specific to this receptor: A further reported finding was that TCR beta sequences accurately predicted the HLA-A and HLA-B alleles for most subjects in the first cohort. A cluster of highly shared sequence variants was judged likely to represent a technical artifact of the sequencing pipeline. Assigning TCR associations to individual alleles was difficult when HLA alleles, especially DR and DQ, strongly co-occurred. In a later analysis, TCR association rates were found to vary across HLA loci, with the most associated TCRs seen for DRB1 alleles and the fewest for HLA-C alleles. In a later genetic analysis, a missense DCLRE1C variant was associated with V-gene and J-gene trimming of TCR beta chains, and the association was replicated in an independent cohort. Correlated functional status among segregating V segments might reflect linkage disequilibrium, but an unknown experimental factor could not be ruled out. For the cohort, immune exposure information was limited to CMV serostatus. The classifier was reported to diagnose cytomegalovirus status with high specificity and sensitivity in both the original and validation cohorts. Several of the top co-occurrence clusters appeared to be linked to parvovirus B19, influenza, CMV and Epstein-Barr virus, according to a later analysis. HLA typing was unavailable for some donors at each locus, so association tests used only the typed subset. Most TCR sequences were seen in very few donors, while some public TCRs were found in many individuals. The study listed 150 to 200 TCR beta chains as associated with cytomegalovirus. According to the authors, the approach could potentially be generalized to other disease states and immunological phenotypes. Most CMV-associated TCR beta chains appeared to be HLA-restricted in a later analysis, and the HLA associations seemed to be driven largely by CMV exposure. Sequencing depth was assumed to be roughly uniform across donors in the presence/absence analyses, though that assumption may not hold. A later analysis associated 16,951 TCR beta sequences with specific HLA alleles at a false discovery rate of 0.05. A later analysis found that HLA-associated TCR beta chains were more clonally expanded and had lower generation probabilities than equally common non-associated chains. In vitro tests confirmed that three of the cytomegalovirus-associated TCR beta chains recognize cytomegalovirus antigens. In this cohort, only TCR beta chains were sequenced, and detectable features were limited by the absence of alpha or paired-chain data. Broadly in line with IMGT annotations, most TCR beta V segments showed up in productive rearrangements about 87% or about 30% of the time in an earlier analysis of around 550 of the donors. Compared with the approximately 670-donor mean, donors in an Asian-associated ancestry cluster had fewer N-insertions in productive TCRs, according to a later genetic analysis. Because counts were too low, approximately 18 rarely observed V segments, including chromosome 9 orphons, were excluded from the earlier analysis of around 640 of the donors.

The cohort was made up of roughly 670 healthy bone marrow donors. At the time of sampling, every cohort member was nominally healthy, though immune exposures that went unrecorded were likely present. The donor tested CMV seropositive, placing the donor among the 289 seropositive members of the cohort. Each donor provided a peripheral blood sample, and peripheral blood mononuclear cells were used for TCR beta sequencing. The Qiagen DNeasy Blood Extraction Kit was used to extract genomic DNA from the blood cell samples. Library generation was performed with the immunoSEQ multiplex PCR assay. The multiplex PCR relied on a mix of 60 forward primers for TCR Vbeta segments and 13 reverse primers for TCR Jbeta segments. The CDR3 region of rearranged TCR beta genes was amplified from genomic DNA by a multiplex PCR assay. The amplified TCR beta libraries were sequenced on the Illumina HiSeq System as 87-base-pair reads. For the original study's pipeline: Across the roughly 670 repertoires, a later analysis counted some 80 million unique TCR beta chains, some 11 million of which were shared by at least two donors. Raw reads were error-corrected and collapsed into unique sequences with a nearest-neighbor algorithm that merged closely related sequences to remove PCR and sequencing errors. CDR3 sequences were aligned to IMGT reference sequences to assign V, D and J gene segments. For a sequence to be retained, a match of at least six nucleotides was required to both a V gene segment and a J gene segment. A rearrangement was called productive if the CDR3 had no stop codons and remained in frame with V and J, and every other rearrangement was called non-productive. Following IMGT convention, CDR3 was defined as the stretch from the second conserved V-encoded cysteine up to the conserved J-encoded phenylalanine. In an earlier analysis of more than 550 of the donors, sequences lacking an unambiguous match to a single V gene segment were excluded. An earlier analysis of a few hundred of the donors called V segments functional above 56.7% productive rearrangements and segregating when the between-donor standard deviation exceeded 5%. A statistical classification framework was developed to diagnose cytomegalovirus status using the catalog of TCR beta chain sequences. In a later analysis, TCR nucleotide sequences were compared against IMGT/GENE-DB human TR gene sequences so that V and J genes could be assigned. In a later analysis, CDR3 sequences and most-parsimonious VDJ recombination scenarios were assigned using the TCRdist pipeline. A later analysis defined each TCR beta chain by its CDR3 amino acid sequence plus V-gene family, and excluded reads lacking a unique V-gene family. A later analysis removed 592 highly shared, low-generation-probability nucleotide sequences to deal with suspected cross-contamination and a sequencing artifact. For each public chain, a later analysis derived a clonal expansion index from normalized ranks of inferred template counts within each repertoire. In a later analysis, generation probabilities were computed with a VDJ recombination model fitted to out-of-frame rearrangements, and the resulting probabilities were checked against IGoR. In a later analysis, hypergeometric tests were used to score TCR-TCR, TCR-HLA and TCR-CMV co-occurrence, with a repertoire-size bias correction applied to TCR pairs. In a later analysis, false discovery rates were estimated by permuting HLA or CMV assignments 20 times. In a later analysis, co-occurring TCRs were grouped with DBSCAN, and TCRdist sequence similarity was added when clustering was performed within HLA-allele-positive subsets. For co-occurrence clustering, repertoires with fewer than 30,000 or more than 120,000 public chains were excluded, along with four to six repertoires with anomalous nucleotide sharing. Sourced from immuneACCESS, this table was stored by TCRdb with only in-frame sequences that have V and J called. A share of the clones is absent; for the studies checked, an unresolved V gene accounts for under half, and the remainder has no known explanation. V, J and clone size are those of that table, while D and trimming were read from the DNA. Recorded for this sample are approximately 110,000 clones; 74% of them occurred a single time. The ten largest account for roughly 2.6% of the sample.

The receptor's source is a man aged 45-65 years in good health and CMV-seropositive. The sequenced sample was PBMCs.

CDR3 region: CASSIGTGSYQPQHF. The DNA sequence is TGTGCCAGCAGCATCGGGACAGGGTCTTACCAGCCCCAGCATTTT. Recombination connected TRBV9 to TRBJ1-5; the junction holds 9 bases that match TRBD1. V lost 4 bases and J lost 7 bases, and the count of bases not matched to a germline gene is 9. Counted from cysteine to phenylalanine, this CDR3 has 15 amino acids. The CDR3 DNA has 45 bases and is translated from base 1. The germline V gene yields SGDLS for CDR1 and YYNGEE for CDR2.